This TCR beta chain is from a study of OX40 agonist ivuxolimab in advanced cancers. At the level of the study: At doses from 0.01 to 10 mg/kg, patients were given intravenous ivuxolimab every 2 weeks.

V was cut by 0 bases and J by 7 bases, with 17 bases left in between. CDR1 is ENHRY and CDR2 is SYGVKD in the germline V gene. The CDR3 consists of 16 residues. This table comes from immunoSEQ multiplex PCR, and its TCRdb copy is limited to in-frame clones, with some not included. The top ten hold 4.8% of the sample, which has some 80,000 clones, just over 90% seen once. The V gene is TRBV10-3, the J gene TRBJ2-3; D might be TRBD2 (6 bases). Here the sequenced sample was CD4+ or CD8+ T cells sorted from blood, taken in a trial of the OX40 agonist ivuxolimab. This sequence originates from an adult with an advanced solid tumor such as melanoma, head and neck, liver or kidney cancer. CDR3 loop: CAISESIAASRNTQYF. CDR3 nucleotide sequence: TGTGCCATCAGTGAGTCCATAGCGGCCAGCCGGAATACGCAGTATTTT.